A single sample gave rise to the 32 T cell receptor beta chains below, sequenced in a study of cytomegalovirus exposure and HLA in healthy donors. With 60 Vbeta and 13 Jbeta primers, the PCR was carried out. Profiled with immunoSEQ multiplex PCR; TCRdb holds only in-frame clones, not every one. Found here are some 100,000 clones, 65% to 90% of them singletons; the top ten hold 1.2%. The sequencing sample was made of PBMCs. The source of these receptors is a woman aged 18 to 35 in good health and CMV-seronegative.

This clone was detected only a few times. The V call is TRBV11-1, the J call TRBJ1-2; no firm D call. This CDR3 comprises 16 residues. The germline CDR1 and CDR2 sequences are SGHAT and FQDESV (reference sequence). V was cut by 3 bases and J by 0 bases, with 14 bases left in between. The CDR3 coding sequence is TGTGCCAGCAGCTTTGGATCAGGCCATCCTAACTATGGCTACACCTTC. It is translated as CASSFGSGHPNYGYTF. Looking up the rest from reference TRBV11-1 and TRBJ1-2 gives the full variable domain: EAEVAQSPRYKITEKSQAVAFWCDPISGHATLYWYRQILGQGPELLVQFQDESVVDDSQLPKDRFSAERLKGVDSTLKIQPAELGDSAMYLCASSFGSGHPNYGYTFGSGTRLTVV.

J is TRBJ1-5 and V is TRBV28; no definite D call. Germline assignment: CDR1 MDHEN and CDR2 SYDVKM. The germline V and J ends were trimmed by 1 base and 0 bases, with 7 bases remaining between them. This CDR3 is 15 amino acids long. The CDR3 coding sequence is TGTGCCAGCAGTTTATCGGGGAATAGCAATCAGCCCCAGCATTTT. Protein: CASSLSGNSNQPQHF.

J is TRBJ2-7 and V is TRBV4-1, with D tentatively TRBD2 (5 bases). CDR1 MGHRA and CDR2 YSYEKL come from the germline V gene. The V end was cut by 1 base, the J end by 0 bases, with 10 bases between. This CDR3 is 15 amino acids long. The CDR3 sequence is CASSQGLGSSYEQYF. CDR3 bases: TGCGCCAGCAGCCAAGGTCTAGGGAGCTCCTACGAGCAGTACTTC.

The chain is built from TRBV21-1 and TRBJ2-7; the D call TRBD2 from the table was never checked on the DNA. TRBV21-1 counts as a pseudogene. CDR3 size: 18 residues. CDR3 nucleotide sequence: TGTGCCAGCAGCAAAGAACAAGCGGGGGGGCCGGTTCATTACGAGCAGTACTTC. Its translation: CASSKEQAGGPVHYEQYF.

This chain joins TRBV27 and TRBJ2-7; 7 bases line up with TRBD1. CDR1 is MNHEY and CDR2 is SMNVEV in the germline V gene (reference sequence). V shed 5 bases, J shed 7 bases, and the junction held 5 bases outside the gene matches. CDR3 length: 12 amino acids. Here the CDR3 reads CASSMHRGEQYF. The CDR3 coding sequence is TGTGCCAGCAGTATGCACAGGGGTGAGCAGTACTTC.

This chain connects TRBV10-3 to TRBJ2-1; D is perhaps TRBD1 (5 bases). The CDR3 length is 15 residues. Germline-derived CDR1 and CDR2 are ENHRY and SYGVKD. Trimming removed 2 bases at V and 6 bases at J, with 14 bases between. In nucleotides, the CDR3 is TGTGCCATCAGTGAGATACTACAAAGGGGCAATGAGCAGTTCTTC. This translates into CAISEILQRGNEQFF.

In regard to this clone: Additional DNA sequences in this sample encode the identical CDR3. The CDR3 loop is CASSLELVSYNEQFF. The CDR3 nucleotides read TGTGCCAGCAGCTTGGAGTTAGTATCTTACAATGAGCAGTTCTTC. The chain joins TRBV5-4 to TRBJ2-1; D is uncertain. CDR3 length: 15 residues. Germline V gene sequence: CDR1 SGHNT, CDR2 YYREEE (reference sequence). Between the trimmed V and J ends, which lost 0 bases and 4 bases, there was a span of 11 bases.

The chain couples TRBV6-5 to TRBJ2-5; TRBD2 matches 8 bases. The closer fit of TRBJ2-7 to the DNA end suggests the J call may be wrong. Germline V gene data show CDR1 as MNHEY and CDR2 as SVGAGI. The CDR3 has 16 amino acids. CDR3 residues: CASSYSPGGDSYEQYF. As DNA, the CDR3 is TGTGCCAGCAGTTACTCCCCCGGGGGGGACTCCTACGAGCAGTACTTC.

The chain combines TRBV27 with TRBJ2-3, with a weak D call TRBD2 (5 bases). Trimming pared 3 bases from V and 4 bases from J, leaving 17 bases between. CDR1 is MNHEY, CDR2 SMNVEV, per germline (reference sequence). CDR3 length: 16 residues. The chain's CDR3 is CASSLFFGVGSDTQYF. The CDR3 coding sequence is TGTGCCAGCAGTTTGTTCTTCGGGGTCGGGTCAGATACGCAGTATTTT.

V is TRBV6-5 and J is TRBJ1-1; 7 nucleotides agree with TRBD1. The germline V gene encodes CDR1 MNHEY and CDR2 SVGAGI. The CDR3 length is 15 residues. V gave up 3 bases and J gave up 2 bases; unmatched junction bases: 6. The CDR3 coding sequence is TGTGCCAGCAGTTATGCCGGACAGGTTAACACTGAAGCTTTCTTT. Residues: CASSYAGQVNTEAFF.

The chain carries TRBV27 and TRBJ2-1; D is unclear. Trimming took 0 bases from V and 7 from J, leaving 13 bases between them. In germline, CDR1 is MNHEY, CDR2 SMNVEV (reference sequence). CDR3 length: 15 residues. The CDR3 coding sequence is TGTGCCAGCAGTTTATCGATAATAGGAGCAAATGAGCAGTTCTTC. Translation gives CASSLSIIGANEQFF.

The rearrangement joins TRBV9 to TRBJ2-3, with 10 positions matching TRBD2. After removal of 6 bases from V and 2 bases from J, the junction contained 6 bases not matched to a gene. The germline gives CDR1 SGDLS, CDR2 YYNGEE. The CDR3 has 15 amino acids. CDR3 sequence (DNA): TGTGCCAGCAATAAACTAGCGGGGCTCACAGATACGCAGTATTTT. This encodes CASNKLAGLTDTQYF.

The chain employs TRBV11-3 and TRBJ2-2, with D possibly being TRBD1 (7 bases). The CDR3 contains 15 residues. The V gene lost 5 bases and the J gene lost 4 bases, with 14 bases spanning the gap. Germline CDR1 is SGHNT and CDR2 is YENEEA. CDR3 sequence: CASSQNQGGTGELFF. Here the CDR3 DNA reads TGTGCCAGCAGCCAAAATCAGGGGGGCACCGGGGAGCTGTTTTTT.

The CDR3 is CASRQGGEQYF. The CDR3 coding sequence is TGTGCCAGTAGGCAGGGTGGCGAGCAGTACTTC. This rearrangement joins TRBV19 to TRBJ2-7, with a tentative D call TRBD1 (5 bases). V was shortened by 6 bases and J by 6 bases, with 9 bases between the two germline ends. CDR1 is LNHDA and CDR2 is SQIVND in the germline V gene (reference sequence). The CDR3 runs to 11 residues.

The rearrangement joins TRBV4-2 to TRBJ1-3; no clear D. CDR1 is LGHNA and CDR2 is YNFKEQ in the germline V gene. The CDR3 extends over 18 amino acids. The V and J ends lost 1 base and 0 bases respectively, with 16 bases between them. The CDR3 DNA sequence: TGTGCCAGCAGCCAAGCCCGCGGAGGAGCCTCCTCTGGAAACACCATATATTTT. It translates to CASSQARGGASSGNTIYF.

As for this clone: One end of the junction is discordant with germline, which a read error may explain. The same CDR3 can be traced to other DNA sequences in this sample. V usage is TRBV28 and J usage is TRBJ1-4, with 7 bases fitting TRBD1. Germline assignment: CDR1 MDHEN and CDR2 SYDVKM. The CDR3 is 17 amino acids. DNA for the CDR3: TGCGCCAGCAGTTTATGGAGGACGGCGGACAGGCCAGTGAAACTGTTTTTT. Its translation: CASSLWRTADRPVKLFF.

V is TRBV4-3 and J is TRBJ1-1; the D gene is possibly TRBD1 (5 bases). The CDR3 loop spans 16 amino acids. Trimming removed 2 bases at V and 0 bases at J, with 13 bases between. CDR1 is LGHNA, CDR2 YSLEER, per germline. The CDR3 nucleotides are TGCGCCAGCAGCCAACTGGCCGGGACTTTGAACACTGAAGCTTTCTTT. Its translation: CASSQLAGTLNTEAFF.

The chain couples TRBV6-4 to TRBJ1-4; 8 positions agree with TRBD1. Unmatched junction bases numbered 10, after V lost 5 bases and J lost 8 bases. The CDR3 contains 15 residues. Germline V gives CDR1 MRHNA, CDR2 SNTAGT. In DNA, the CDR3 is TGTGCCAGCAGTCAAACAGGGGGAGTCGGGGAAAAACTGTTTTTT. This codes for CASSQTGGVGEKLFF.

The gene calls are TRBV4-1 and TRBJ2-7; TRBD2 is a possible D gene (5 bases). Trimming removed 1 base from V and 5 bases from J, with 18 bases in between. CDR1 is MGHRA, CDR2 YSYEKL, per germline. CDR3 length equals 16 residues. CDR3 residues: CASSQGMLRETHEQYF. The CDR3 coding sequence is TGCGCCAGCAGCCAAGGGATGTTAAGGGAGACCCACGAGCAGTACTTC.

The J gene is TRBJ1-3, the V gene TRBV5-4; D may be TRBD1 (5 bases). The germline gives CDR1 SGHNT, CDR2 YYREEE (reference sequence). This CDR3 region has 15 residues. V gave up 2 bases and J gave up 1 base, with 10 bases separating them. The CDR3 protein is CASSLEQESGNTIYF. The DNA of the CDR3 is TGTGCCAGCAGCTTAGAACAGGAGTCTGGAAACACCATATATTTT.

The genes are TRBV29-1 and TRBJ1-1, with D possibly being TRBD1 (6 bases). V dropped 6 bases and J dropped 5 bases, with 13 bases sitting between them. This CDR3 has 12 residues. Looked up from germline, CDR1 is SQVTM and CDR2 is ANQGSEA. The CDR3 region has the DNA TGCAGCGTACAGGGAGGGGAAACTGAAGCTTTCTTT. It translates to CSVQGGETEAFF.

V gene TRBV11-2 combines with J gene TRBJ1-1; 9 bases are shared with TRBD1. Trimming removed 5 bases from V and 2 bases from J; junction bases left unmatched: 6. In germline, CDR1 is SGHAT, CDR2 FQNNGV. This CDR3 region has 15 residues. CDR3 sequence reads: CASSATGGFNTEAFF. The CDR3 DNA follows: TGTGCCAGCAGCGCGACAGGGGGATTTAACACTGAAGCTTTCTTT.

This clone appeared a few times. The V and J genes are TRBV6-5 and TRBJ2-1, with 10 bases that match TRBD2. Per the germline V gene, CDR1 is MNHEY and CDR2 is SVGAGI. V gave up 3 bases and J gave up 2 bases; unmatched junction bases: 1. This CDR3 region has 15 residues. The DNA for the CDR3 is TGTGCCAGCAGTTATAGCGGGGGGACCTACAATGAGCAGTTCTTC. This codes for CASSYSGGTYNEQFF.

The chain combines TRBV4-3 with TRBJ1-2; TRBD1 might be the D (5 bases). This CDR3 spans 15 amino acids. Trimming took off 1 base at V and 4 bases at J, with 13 bases between the two ends. The germline V gene has CDR1 LGHNA and CDR2 YSLEER. The CDR3 sequence: CASSQVTQGGYGYTF. CDR3 bases: TGCGCCAGCAGCCAAGTTACGCAGGGCGGCTATGGCTACACCTTC.

V is TRBV9 and J is TRBJ2-7, with 8 bases that match TRBD1. J lost 4 bases, V lost 4 bases, and 13 bases had no gene match. CDR3 size: 16 residues. Germline CDR1 and CDR2: SGDLS and YYNGEE. Here the CDR3 reads CASSPQTGTGKYEQYF. In nucleotides, the CDR3 is TGTGCCAGCAGCCCCCAGACCGGGACAGGAAAGTACGAGCAGTACTTC.

The chain carries TRBV10-3 and TRBJ2-1; D is possibly TRBD1 (6 bases). The CDR3 contains 12 residues. Germline V gives CDR1 ENHRY, CDR2 SYGVKD. The V and J ends lost 2 bases and 7 bases respectively, with 6 bases between them. CDR3 sequence (DNA): TGTGCCATCAGTGAGAGGGGGAATGAGCAGTTCTTC. Encoded protein: CAISERGNEQFF.

The V and J genes are TRBV19 and TRBJ1-1, with D perhaps matching TRBD1 (5 bases). This CDR3 region has 14 residues. Germline V gene lookup returns CDR1 LNHDA and CDR2 SQIVND (reference sequence). Trimming cost V 5 bases and J 5 bases, with 15 bases left between them. As DNA, the CDR3 is TGTGCCAGTAGTTGGGCCCTTGGGGGGACTGAAGCTTTCTTT. Its protein product is CASSWALGGTEAFF.

The rearrangement joins TRBV6-5 to TRBJ1-2, with 7 bases fitting TRBD1. The CDR3 spans 14 residues. With V trimmed by 5 bases and J by 2 bases, 5 bases remained unmatched. From germline, CDR1 is MNHEY and CDR2 SVGAGI. CDR3 amino acids: CASSPRGNNYGYTF. CDR3 nucleotides: TGTGCCAGCAGTCCCAGGGGGAACAACTATGGCTACACCTTC.

A few counts support this clone. The rearrangement joins TRBV6-1 to TRBJ2-1; no firm D call. The CDR3 covers 11 residues. The germline V gene encodes CDR1 MNHNS and CDR2 SASEGT. Trimming pared 10 bases from V and 6 bases from J, leaving 10 bases between. The CDR3 DNA sequence: TGTGCCAACCAGTATGGCAATGAGCAGTTCTTC. It encodes CANQYGNEQFF.

V usage is TRBV11-3 and J usage is TRBJ2-2; perhaps TRBD1 as D (6 bases). The CDR3 contains 15 residues. V lost 6 bases and J lost 0, with 11 bases in between. Germline V gene lookup returns CDR1 SGHNT and CDR2 YENEEA. CDR3 coding DNA: TGTGCCAGCAGTTCGGGACATACGAACACCGGGGAGCTGTTTTTT. This codes for CASSSGHTNTGELFF.

The chain is built from TRBV4-3 and TRBJ1-2; D is uncertain. Germline CDR1 and CDR2: LGHNA and YSLEER. The CDR3 is 16 amino acids. V lost 0 bases to trimming and J lost 5 bases, with 16 bases between them. CDR3 in amino acids: CASSQDPGVSGYGYTF. CDR3 DNA sequence: TGCGCCAGCAGCCAAGATCCGGGAGTCTCGGGATATGGCTACACCTTC.

The rearrangement uses TRBV19 and TRBJ1-5; 8 nucleotides align to TRBD1. The CDR3 consists of 15 residues. V was pared by 5 bases and J by 3 bases, with 6 bases of the junction left unmatched. In germline, CDR1 is LNHDA, CDR2 SQIVND (reference sequence). The CDR3 region has the DNA TGTGCCAGTAGTTTAGGACAGGGCCTCAATCAGCCCCAGCATTTT. The encoded protein is CASSLGQGLNQPQHF.